This T cell receptor beta chain originates from a study of blood T cell repertoires in COVID-19. The repertoire was sequenced with immunoSEQ multiplex PCR; TCRdb's copy has only in-frame clones and lacks some. The repertoire has about 180,000 clones, roughly 89% of them found once; the top ten carry roughly 2.4%. The sample comprised PBMCs or T cells enriched from blood (not recorded which). The receptor comes from a woman aged 40 to 50 with acute COVID-19.

The CDR3 DNA sequence: TGCAGTGCTAGTGGGGCCGCGACAGATACGCAGTATTTT. Translation: CSASGAATDTQYF. V gene TRBV20-1 combines with J gene TRBJ2-3; the D gene is possibly TRBD1 (5 bases). Germline V gene sequence: CDR1 DFQATT, CDR2 SNEGSKA (reference sequence). The V and J ends lost 3 bases and 3 bases respectively, with 10 bases between them. This CDR3 has 13 amino acids.